Below are 2 T cell receptor beta chains sequenced from a single sample in a study of CD8+ T cells in alopecia areata. As the sequencing template, cDNA was produced by extracting RNA and reverse transcribing it. Sequencing was performed with immunoSEQ multiplex PCR; in TCRdb, only in-frame clones are kept and a portion is missing. The sample carries 200,000 or so clones, under 40% recorded once. Documented treatment: oral pan-JAK inhibitor, 5-10 mg twice daily. The sequences come from CD4+ T cells sorted from blood, collected between weeks 30 and 35, from a patient treated with tofacitinib. The source of these receptors is a human donor with alopecia areata.

The V gene is TRBV6-5, the J gene TRBJ2-1, with 10 bases aligning to TRBD1. V dropped 5 bases and J dropped 8; count of bases not matched to a gene: 9. CDR1 and CDR2 from the germline V gene are MNHEY and SVGAGI. The CDR3 has 15 residues. CDR3 nucleotides: TGTGCCAGCAGTGCCCCGGGACAGGGGAGGGATGAGCAGTTCTTC. Protein product: CASSAPGQGRDEQFF.

This chain links TRBV6-6 with TRBJ1-3, with 8 nucleotides matching TRBD1. This CDR3 is 16 amino acids long. Per germline, CDR1 MNHNY and CDR2 SVGAGI (reference sequence). V lost 4 bases to trimming and J lost 7 bases; unmatched junction nucleotides: 12. CDR3 region: CASSSNRQGNGNTIYF. The CDR3 region has the DNA TGTGCCAGCAGTTCCAACCGACAGGGGAACGGGAACACCATATATTTT.